The clone carrying this T cell receptor beta chain was seen just once. The V and J ends lost 4 bases and 5 bases, in that order; junction bases with no gene match: 8. CDR1 and CDR2 (germline): SGHNT, YYREEE (reference sequence). This CDR3 contains 14 residues. This specimen comes from a study of blood T cell repertoires in COVID-19. Per the original data handling: Nucleated cell counts were estimated from reference gene primer amplification. The data were produced by immunoSEQ multiplex PCR, yet TCRdb's version contains in-frame clones alone and is incomplete. From that table come the V and J calls and clone size; the DNA was used to work out D and trimming. The sample has 50,000 to 80,000 clones; around nine tenths are singletons.

The chain uses TRBV5-4 and TRBJ1-1, with 7 bases lining up with TRBD1. The sample consisted of peripheral blood. The TCR comes from a man between 60 and 75 years old with acute or convalescent COVID-19. CDR3 sequence: CASSPETGRTEAFF. CDR3 sequence (DNA): TGTGCCAGCAGCCCTGAGACAGGGCGGACTGAAGCTTTCTTT.